Listed below are T cell receptor beta chains from one sample, sequenced in a study of T cells in Graves' hyperthyroidism and ophthalmopathy. One entry per CDR3 protein results from TCRdb running MiXCR on the multiplex PCR reads. The data contain 450,000 to 650,000 distinct CDR3 sequences, less than 25% of them singletons. Specimen: blood. The receptors here all came from a young man with Graves' hyperthyroidism. CDR3s include the opening cysteine and the closing phenylalanine or tryptophan. The D gene is left open where the match is weak. Clone size is shown for a subset of rows, as once, few, many or a class of expanded clone.

D gene	J gene	clone size	V gene	CDR3 DNA	CDR3 protein
NA	TRBJ2-7	many	TRBV6-1	TGTGCCAGCAGTGAACAGCCCCCGGAGGAGTACTTC	CASSEQPPEEYF
TRBD1	TRBJ2-2	NA	TRBV6-1	TGTGCCAGCAGACGGGACAGGGGGATGGCCGGGGAGCTGTTTTTT	CASRRDRGMAGELFF
NA	TRBJ2-7	NA	TRBV28	TGTGCCAGCAGTTTGGACAGTATCTCCTACGAGCAGTACTTC	CASSLDSISYEQYF
NA	TRBJ1-5	many	TRBV4-1	TGCGCCAGCAGCCAAAGTCCGGGAGAGGTTTTTAGCAATCAGCCCCAGCATTTT	CASSQSPGEVFSNQPQHF
NA	TRBJ1-5	many	TRBV12-3/TRBV12-4	TGTGCCAACAGTTTAGGGGGGCTAGATCAGCCCCAGCATTTT	CANSLGGLDQPQHF
NA	TRBJ1-1	NA	TRBV28	TGTGCCAGCAGCAGGATCCCAGGCCTGAACACTGAAGCTTTCTTT	CASSRIPGLNTEAFF
NA	TRBJ2-5	many	TRBV7-3	TGTGCCAGCAGCCCCCGGGGGGCAGCCCAAGAGACCCAGTACTTC	CASSPRGAAQETQYF
TRBD2	TRBJ2-2	few	TRBV9	TGTGCCAGCAGCCTCCGCCCTAGCGGGAGAACCGGGGAGCTGTTTTTT	CASSLRPSGRTGELFF
NA	TRBJ2-7	NA	TRBV6-1	TGTGCCAGCAGTGAAGTTTACTGGACTCCAACCTCCTACGAGCAGTACTTC	CASSEVYWTPTSYEQYF
NA	TRBJ1-2	many	TRBV5-1	TGCGCCAGCAGCCGAGGGCAGGGCTATGGCTACACCTTC	CASSRGQGYGYTF
NA	TRBJ2-7	many	TRBV20-1	TGCAGTGCTAGAGATCAGGCAGAGAGCTCCTACGAGCAGTACTTC	CSARDQAESSYEQYF
TRBD1	TRBJ2-2	NA	TRBV24-1	TGTGCCACCGCAGGACAGGTGCACACCGGGGAGCTGTTTTTT	CATAGQVHTGELFF
NA	TRBJ1-1	few	TRBV29-1	TGCGGCGTTGGCCGGCTGAACACTGAAGCTTTCTTT	CGVGRLNTEAFF
NA	TRBJ1-2	many	TRBV9	TGTGCCAGCAGCGTAGCCCCATTCATACAGACAAAAAACTATGGCTACACCTTC	CASSVAPFIQTKNYGYTF
NA	TRBJ1-1	many	TRBV20-1	TGCAGTGCGGGCTCGGGATTCGCTGAAGCTTTCTTT	CSAGSGFAEAFF
NA	TRBJ2-7	NA	TRBV2	TGTGCCAGCAGTGATCCGGGGAACGAGCAGTACTTC	CASSDPGNEQYF
NA	TRBJ2-2	many	TRBV2	TGTGCCAGCAGGGCCCACCACGGGGGCACGAACACCGGGGAGCTGTTTTTT	CASRAHHGGTNTGELFF
TRBD1	TRBJ1-2	many	TRBV12-3/TRBV12-4	TGTGCCAGTAGTCACGGGACAGGGGGCTATGGCTACACCTTC	CASSHGTGGYGYTF
TRBD1	TRBJ1-2	few	TRBV28	TGTGCCAGCAGGCAACAGGGGGCGAACTATGGCTACACCTTC	CASRQQGANYGYTF
NA	TRBJ1-2	many	TRBV7-2	TGTGCCAGCAGCTTAGATTGGGGGGTACGGTTTGGCTACACCTTC	CASSLDWGVRFGYTF
TRBD1	TRBJ2-7	NA	TRBV6-5	TGTGCCAGCAGTTACACAGGGGCCTCTTACGAGCAGTACTTC	CASSYTGASYEQYF
NA	TRBJ1-5	many	TRBV11-2	TGTGCCAGCAGCCTGGGCCGGGTTAGCAATCAGCCCCAGCATTTT	CASSLGRVSNQPQHF
NA	TRBJ1-1	many	TRBV28	TGTGCCAGCACCCTCGGGCAGTACACTGAAGCTTTCTTT	CASTLGQYTEAFF
NA	TRBJ1-2	NA	TRBV29-1	TGCAGCGTGCGCCGCAGGCCAGAAGATGGCTACACCTTC	CSVRRRPEDGYTF
NA	TRBJ1-1	many	TRBV19	TGTGCCAGTAGTATGGGGGGTCGGAACACTGAAGCTTTCTTT	CASSMGGRNTEAFF
NA	TRBJ2-5	once	TRBV25-1	TGTGCCAGCAGTGAAATACTAGCCCAGACGGGGGAAGAGACCCAGTACTTC	CASSEILAQTGEETQYF
NA	TRBJ1-5	many	TRBV12-3/TRBV12-4	TGTGCCAGCAGTGAGAGCGGGGGCAATCAGCCCCAGCATTTT	CASSESGGNQPQHF
NA	TRBJ2-5	few	TRBV9	TGTGCCAGCAGCAGACTCGATGGGCAAGAGACCCAGTACTTC	CASSRLDGQETQYF
NA	TRBJ1-1	NA	TRBV27	TGTGCCAGCAGTACGACAGGATCCCTGAACACTGAAGCTTTCTTT	CASSTTGSLNTEAFF
TRBD1	TRBJ2-7	many	TRBV11-2	TGTGCCAGCAGTTATAGACAGGGGGGTTACGAGCAGTACTTC	CASSYRQGGYEQYF
TRBD1	TRBJ2-7	few	TRBV20-1	TGCAGTGCTAGAGAACTGGGACAGGGGAAAGAGCAGTACTTC	CSARELGQGKEQYF
NA	TRBJ1-1	many	TRBV28	TGTGCCAGCAGTTTACCCGATAAGGCCCTCGGGTGGACTGAAGCTTTCTTT	CASSLPDKALGWTEAFF
TRBD1	TRBJ2-5	many	TRBV28	TGTGCCAGCAGCCGGACAGGGCTAGAGACCCAGTACTTC	CASSRTGLETQYF
NA	TRBJ2-2	few	TRBV12-3/TRBV12-4	TGTGCCAGCAGTTTAAGGTGGCAGGGGGGAAGCGGGGAGCTGTTTTTT	CASSLRWQGGSGELFF
TRBD1	TRBJ1-1	many	TRBV7-6	TGTGCCAGCAGCTTATCAAGGGCCGACAGGGGGGGCACTGAAGCTTTCTTT	CASSLSRADRGGTEAFF
TRBD1	TRBJ1-5	NA	TRBV20-1	TGCAGTGCGCCTCTAGGGACAGGGGAGGGTCAGCCCCAGCATTTT	CSAPLGTGEGQPQHF
TRBD1	TRBJ1-1	once	TRBV6-1	TGTGCCAGCAAAACTACAGGGGCTGAAGCTTTCTTT	CASKTTGAEAFF
NA	TRBJ2-5	few	TRBV6-5	TGTGCCAGCAGTTACTTCTCTGGGAACCAAGAGACCCAGTACTTC	CASSYFSGNQETQYF
TRBD2	TRBJ2-5	many	TRBV15	TGTGCCACCGCACAGGAGCGGGGTTTCCAAGAGACCCAGTACTTC	CATAQERGFQETQYF
NA	TRBJ1-1	few	TRBV18	TGTGCCAGCTCCCCTTGGGGGGGGCTAACGGACACTGAAGCTTTCTTT	CASSPWGGLTDTEAFF
NA	TRBJ1-5	many	TRBV9	TGTGCCAGCAGCTCCCGGACAGTATGCCAGCCCCAGCATTTT	CASSSRTVCQPQHF
NA	TRBJ1-1	many	TRBV15	TGTGCCACCAGCAGATTAGGTGCAGGGAACACTGAAGCTTTCTTT	CATSRLGAGNTEAFF
NA	TRBJ1-1	many	TRBV12-3/TRBV12-4	TGTGCCAGCAGTTTTGGGCCGAACACTGAAGCTTTCTTT	CASSFGPNTEAFF
TRBD1	TRBJ2-7	many	TRBV15	TGTGCCACCAGCAGACGGGACAGGGAGTACGAGCAGTACTTC	CATSRRDREYEQYF
NA	TRBJ1-5	few	TRBV15	TGTGCCACCAGCAACGGGGACGTTTTAAGTCAGCCCCAGCATTTT	CATSNGDVLSQPQHF
NA	TRBJ2-7	NA	TRBV7-9	TGTGCCAGCAGCTTAGATTCCAGGCTGGGACCCTCCTACGAGCAGTACTTC	CASSLDSRLGPSYEQYF
NA	TRBJ1-5	many	TRBV6-2/TRBV6-3	TGTGCCAGCAGTTACTCTAAGACAGGCTACCAGCCCCAGCATTTT	CASSYSKTGYQPQHF
NA	TRBJ1-5	many	TRBV6-1	TGTGCCAGCAGTGCGGGGGGGTCGGGCCAGCCCCAGCATTTT	CASSAGGSGQPQHF
NA	TRBJ2-7	NA	TRBV12-5	TGTGCTAGTGGTTTGGTCCAGGGTGAGCAGTACTTC	CASGLVQGEQYF
NA	TRBJ1-1	many	TRBV19	TGTGCCAGTAGTTCCCTCCAGGGTTATTCTGAAGCTTTCTTT	CASSSLQGYSEAFF
NA	TRBJ1-3	few	TRBV28	TGTGCCAGCAGTCCGTACATGACTTCCTCTGGAAACACCATATATTTT	CASSPYMTSSGNTIYF